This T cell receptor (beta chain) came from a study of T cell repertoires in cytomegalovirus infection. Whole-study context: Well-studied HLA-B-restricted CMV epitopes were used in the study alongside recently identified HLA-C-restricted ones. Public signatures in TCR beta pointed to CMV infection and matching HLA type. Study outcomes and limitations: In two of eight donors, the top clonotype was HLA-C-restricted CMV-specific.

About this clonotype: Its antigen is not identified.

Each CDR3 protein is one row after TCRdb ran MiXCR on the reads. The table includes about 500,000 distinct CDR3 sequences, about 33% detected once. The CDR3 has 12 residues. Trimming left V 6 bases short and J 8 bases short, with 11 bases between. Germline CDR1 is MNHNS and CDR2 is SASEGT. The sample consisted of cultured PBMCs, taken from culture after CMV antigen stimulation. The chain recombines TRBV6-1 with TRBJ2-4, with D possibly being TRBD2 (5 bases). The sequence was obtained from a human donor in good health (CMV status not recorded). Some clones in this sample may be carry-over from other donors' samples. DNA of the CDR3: TGTGCCAGCAGCAGAACTAGGGACATTCAGTACTTC. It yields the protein CASSRTRDIQYF.